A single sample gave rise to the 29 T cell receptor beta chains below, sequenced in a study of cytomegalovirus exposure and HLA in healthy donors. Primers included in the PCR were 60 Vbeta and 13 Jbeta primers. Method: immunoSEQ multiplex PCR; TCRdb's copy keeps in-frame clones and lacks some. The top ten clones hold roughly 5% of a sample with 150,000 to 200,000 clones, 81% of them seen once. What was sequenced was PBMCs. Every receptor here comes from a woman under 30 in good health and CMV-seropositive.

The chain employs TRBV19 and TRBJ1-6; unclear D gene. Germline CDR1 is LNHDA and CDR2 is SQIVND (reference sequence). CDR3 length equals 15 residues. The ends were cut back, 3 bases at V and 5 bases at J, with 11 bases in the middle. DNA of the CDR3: TGTGCCAGTAGTATCCAGAATATACATAATTCACCCCTCCACTTT. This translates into CASSIQNIHNSPLHF.

This chain's CDR3 is CAISEARHDGYTF. For the CDR3, the DNA is TGTGCCATCAGTGAGGCGCGCCATGATGGCTACACCTTC. This chain uses TRBV10-3 with TRBJ1-2; D not resolved. Germline V gives CDR1 ENHRY, CDR2 SYGVKD. The CDR3 totals 13 residues. The germline V and J ends were trimmed by 2 bases and 6 bases, with 10 bases remaining between them.

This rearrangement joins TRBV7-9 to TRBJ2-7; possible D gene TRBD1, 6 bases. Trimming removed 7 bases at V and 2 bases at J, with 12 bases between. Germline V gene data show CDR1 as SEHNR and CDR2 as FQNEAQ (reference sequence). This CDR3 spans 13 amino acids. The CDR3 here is CASTPTGAYEQYF. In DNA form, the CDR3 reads TGTGCCAGCACCCCGACAGGAGCCTACGAGCAGTACTTC. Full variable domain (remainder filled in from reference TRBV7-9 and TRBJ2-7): DTGVSQNPRHKITKRGQNVTFRCDPISEHNRLYWYRQTLGQGPEFLTYFQNEAQLEKSRLLSDRFSAERPKGSFSTLEIQRTEQGDSAMYLCASTPTGAYEQYFGPGTRLTVT.

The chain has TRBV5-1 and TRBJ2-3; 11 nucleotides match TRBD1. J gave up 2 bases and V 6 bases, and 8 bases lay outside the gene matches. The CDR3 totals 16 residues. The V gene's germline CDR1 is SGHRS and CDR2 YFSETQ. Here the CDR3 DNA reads TGCGCCAGCACTTCGGGGACAGGGGGGGACACAGATACGCAGTATTTT. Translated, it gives CASTSGTGGDTDTQYF.

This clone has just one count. CDR3 DNA: TGTGCCAGCAGCATCAGAACGGGACAAAGCTCTGGGGCCAACGTCCTGACTTTC. Protein product: CASSIRTGQSSGANVLTF. The rearrangement joins TRBV7-9 to TRBJ2-6; D perhaps matches TRBD1 (6 bases). V lost 5 bases and J lost 0, with 17 bases in between. The CDR3 length is 18 residues. Germline V gives CDR1 SEHNR, CDR2 FQNEAQ (reference sequence). The full variable domain, its missing parts supplied by reference TRBV7-9 and TRBJ2-6, is DTGVSQNPRHKITKRGQNVTFRCDPISEHNRLYWYRQTLGQGPEFLTYFQNEAQLEKSRLLSDRFSAERPKGSFSTLEIQRTEQGDSAMYLCASSIRTGQSSGANVLTFGAGSRLTVL.

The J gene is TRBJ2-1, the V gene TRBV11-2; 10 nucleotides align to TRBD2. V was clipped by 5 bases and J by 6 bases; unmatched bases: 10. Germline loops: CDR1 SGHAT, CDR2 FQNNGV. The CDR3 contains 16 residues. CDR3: CASSTRAGGASNEQFF. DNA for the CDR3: TGTGCCAGCAGCACTCGAGCGGGGGGGGCCTCCAATGAGCAGTTCTTC.

CDR3 bases: TGTGCCACCAGCAGAGATCTAGCGGGGGGGCCCGATGAGCAGTTCTTC. This encodes CATSRDLAGGPDEQFF. The J gene is TRBJ2-1, the V gene TRBV15; TRBD2 matches 12 bases. Germline V CDR1 and CDR2: LNHNV, YYDKDF (reference sequence). With 0 bases clipped from V and 8 bases from J, the junction kept 5 bases outside the gene matches. The CDR3 consists of 16 residues.

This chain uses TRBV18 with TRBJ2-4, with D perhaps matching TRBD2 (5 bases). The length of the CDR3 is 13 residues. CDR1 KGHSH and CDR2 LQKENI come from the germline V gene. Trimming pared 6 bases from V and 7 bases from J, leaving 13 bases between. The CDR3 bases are TGTGCCAGCTCCCCGGGAAGGGCGAACATTCAGTACTTC. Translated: CASSPGRANIQYF.

The CDR3 sequence: CASSPPDGQVKVAFF. DNA for the CDR3: TGCGCCAGCAGTCCCCCTGACGGACAGGTAAAGGTAGCTTTCTTT. The V call is TRBV10-2, the J call TRBJ1-1, with 7 positions matching TRBD1. Germline V gene sequence: CDR1 WSHSY, CDR2 SAAADI. This CDR3 has 15 residues. V trimming: 5 bases; J trimming: 10 bases; junction bases outside the gene matches: 16.

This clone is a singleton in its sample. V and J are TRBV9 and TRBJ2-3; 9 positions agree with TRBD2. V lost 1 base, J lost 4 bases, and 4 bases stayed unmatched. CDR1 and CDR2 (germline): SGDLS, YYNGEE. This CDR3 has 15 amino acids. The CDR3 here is CASSVIAGGPDTQYF. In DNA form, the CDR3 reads TGTGCCAGCAGCGTAATCGCGGGGGGGCCAGATACGCAGTATTTT.

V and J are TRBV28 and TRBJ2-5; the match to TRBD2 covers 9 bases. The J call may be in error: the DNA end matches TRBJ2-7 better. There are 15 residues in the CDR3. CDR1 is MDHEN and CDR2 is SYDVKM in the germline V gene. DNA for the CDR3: TGTGCCAGCAGTTGGGTAGGGACTAGCATGATCGAGCAGTACTTC. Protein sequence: CASSWVGTSMIEQYF.

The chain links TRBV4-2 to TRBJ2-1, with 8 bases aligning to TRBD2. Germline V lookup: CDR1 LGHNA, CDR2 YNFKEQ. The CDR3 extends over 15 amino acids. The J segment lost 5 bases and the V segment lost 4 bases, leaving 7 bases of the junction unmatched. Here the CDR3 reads CASSRGGGTDNEQFF. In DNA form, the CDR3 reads TGTGCCAGCAGCCGCGGCGGGGGGACCGACAATGAGCAGTTCTTC.

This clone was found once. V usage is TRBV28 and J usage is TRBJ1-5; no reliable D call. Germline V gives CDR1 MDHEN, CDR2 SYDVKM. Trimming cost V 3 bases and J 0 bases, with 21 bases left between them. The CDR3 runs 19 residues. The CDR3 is CASSLSVWEPTYSNQPQHF. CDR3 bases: TGTGCCAGCAGTTTGTCGGTCTGGGAGCCCACTTATAGCAATCAGCCCCAGCATTTT. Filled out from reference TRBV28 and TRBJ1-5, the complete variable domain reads DVKVTQSSRYLVKRTGEKVFLECVQDMDHENMFWYRQDPGLGLRLIYFSYDVKMKEKGDIPEGYSVSREKKERFSLILESASTNQTSMYLCASSLSVWEPTYSNQPQHFGDGTRLSIL.

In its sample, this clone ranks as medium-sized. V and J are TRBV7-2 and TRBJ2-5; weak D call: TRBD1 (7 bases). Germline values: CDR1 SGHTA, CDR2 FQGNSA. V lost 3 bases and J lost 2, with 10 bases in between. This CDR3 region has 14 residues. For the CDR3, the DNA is TGTGCCAGCAGCTTCTCAGGGGGGCAAGAGACCCAGTACTTC. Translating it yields CASSFSGGQETQYF.

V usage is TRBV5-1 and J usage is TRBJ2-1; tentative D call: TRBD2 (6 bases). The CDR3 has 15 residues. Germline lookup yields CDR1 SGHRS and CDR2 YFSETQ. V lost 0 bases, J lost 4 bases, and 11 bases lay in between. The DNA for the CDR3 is TGCGCCAGCAGCTTGGCGGGGGACCCATACAATGAGCAGTTCTTC. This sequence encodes CASSLAGDPYNEQFF. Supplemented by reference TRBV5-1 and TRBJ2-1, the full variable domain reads KAGVTQTPRYLIKTRGQQVTLSCSPISGHRSVSWYQQTPGQGLQFLFEYFSETQRNKGNFPGRFSGRQFSNSRSEMNVSTLELGDSALYLCASSLAGDPYNEQFFGPGTRLTVL.

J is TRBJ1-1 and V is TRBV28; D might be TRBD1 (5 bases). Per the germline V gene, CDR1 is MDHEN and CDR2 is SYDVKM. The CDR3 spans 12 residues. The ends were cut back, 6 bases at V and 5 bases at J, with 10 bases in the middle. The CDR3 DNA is TGTGCCAGCAGGGGGGGGTGGACTGAAGCTTTCTTT. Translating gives CASRGGWTEAFF.

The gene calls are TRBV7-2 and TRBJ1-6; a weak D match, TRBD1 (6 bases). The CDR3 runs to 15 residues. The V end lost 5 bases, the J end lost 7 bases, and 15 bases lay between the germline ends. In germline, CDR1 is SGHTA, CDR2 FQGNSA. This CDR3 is CASSPRGQPNSPLHF. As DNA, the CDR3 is TGTGCCAGCAGCCCCAGGGGACAACCCAATTCACCCCTCCACTTT.

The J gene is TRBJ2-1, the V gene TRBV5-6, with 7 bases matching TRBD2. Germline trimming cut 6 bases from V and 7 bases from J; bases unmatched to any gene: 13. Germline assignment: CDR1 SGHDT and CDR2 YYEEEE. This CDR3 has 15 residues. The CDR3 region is CASIPSAGPRNEQFF. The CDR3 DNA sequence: TGTGCCAGCATCCCCTCAGCGGGACCAAGGAATGAGCAGTTCTTC.

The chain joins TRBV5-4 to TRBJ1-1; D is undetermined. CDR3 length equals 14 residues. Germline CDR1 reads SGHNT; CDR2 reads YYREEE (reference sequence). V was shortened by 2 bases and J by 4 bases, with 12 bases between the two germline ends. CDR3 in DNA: TGTGCCAGCAGCTTCGGGGTCTCGGGCACTGAAGCTTTCTTT. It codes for CASSFGVSGTEAFF.

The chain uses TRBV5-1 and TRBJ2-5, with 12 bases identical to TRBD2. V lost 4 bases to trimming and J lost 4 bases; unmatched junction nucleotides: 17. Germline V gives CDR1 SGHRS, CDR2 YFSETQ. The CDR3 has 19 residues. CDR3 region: CASSLRPSGGAAEPETQYF. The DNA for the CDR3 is TGCGCCAGCAGCCTCCGGCCTAGCGGGGGGGCCGCGGAACCAGAGACCCAGTACTTC.

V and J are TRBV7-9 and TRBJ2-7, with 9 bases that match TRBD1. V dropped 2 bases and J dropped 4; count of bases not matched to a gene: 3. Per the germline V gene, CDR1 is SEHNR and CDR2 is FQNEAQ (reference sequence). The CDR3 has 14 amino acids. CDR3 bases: TGTGCCAGCAGCTTAAGGGACAGGGAGTACGAGCAGTACTTC. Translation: CASSLRDREYEQYF.

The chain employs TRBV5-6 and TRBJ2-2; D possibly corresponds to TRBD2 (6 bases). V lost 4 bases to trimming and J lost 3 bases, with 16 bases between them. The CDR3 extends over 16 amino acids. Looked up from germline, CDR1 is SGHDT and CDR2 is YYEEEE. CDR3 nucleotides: TGTGCCAGCAGCCCCCCGGCGGGACTCTACACCGGGGAGCTGTTTTTT. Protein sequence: CASSPPAGLYTGELFF.

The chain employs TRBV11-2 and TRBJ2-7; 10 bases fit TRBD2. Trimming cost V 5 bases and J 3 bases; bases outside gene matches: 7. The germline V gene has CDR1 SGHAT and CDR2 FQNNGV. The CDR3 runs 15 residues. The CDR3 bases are TGTGCCAGCAGCCCACCGGGACTAGCGAACTACGAGCAGTACTTC. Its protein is CASSPPGLANYEQYF.

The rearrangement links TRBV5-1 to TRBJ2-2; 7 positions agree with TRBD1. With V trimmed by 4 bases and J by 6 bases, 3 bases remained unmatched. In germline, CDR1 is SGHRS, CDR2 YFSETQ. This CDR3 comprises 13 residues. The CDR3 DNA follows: TGCGCCAGCAGCGCGACAGGGTCCGGGGAGCTGTTTTTT. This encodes CASSATGSGELFF.

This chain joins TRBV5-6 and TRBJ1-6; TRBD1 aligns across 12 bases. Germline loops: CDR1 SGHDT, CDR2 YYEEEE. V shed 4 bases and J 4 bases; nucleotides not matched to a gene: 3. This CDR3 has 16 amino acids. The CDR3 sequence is CASSQGQGAYNSPLHF. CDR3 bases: TGTGCCAGCAGCCAGGGACAGGGGGCTTATAATTCACCCCTCCACTTT.

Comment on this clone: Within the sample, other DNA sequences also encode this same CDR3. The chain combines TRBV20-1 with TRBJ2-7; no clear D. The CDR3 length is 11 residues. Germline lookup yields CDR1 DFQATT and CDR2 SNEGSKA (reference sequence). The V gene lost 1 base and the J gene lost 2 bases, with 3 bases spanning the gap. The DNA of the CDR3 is TGCAGTGCTAGAGGCGCCTACGAGCAGTACTTC. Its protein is CSARGAYEQYF.

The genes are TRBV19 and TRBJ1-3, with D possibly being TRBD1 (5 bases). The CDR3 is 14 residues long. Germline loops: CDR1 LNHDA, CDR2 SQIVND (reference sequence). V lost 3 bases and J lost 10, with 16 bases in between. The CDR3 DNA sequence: TGTGCCAGTAGTATGGGGCTGGACCGGATGACCATATATTTT. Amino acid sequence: CASSMGLDRMTIYF.

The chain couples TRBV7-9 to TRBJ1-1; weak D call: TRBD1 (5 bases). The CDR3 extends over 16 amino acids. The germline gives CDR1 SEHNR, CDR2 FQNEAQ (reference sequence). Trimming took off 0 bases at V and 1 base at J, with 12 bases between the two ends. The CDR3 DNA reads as TGTGCCAGCAGCTTAGCACCGGGTGGACAGAACACTGAAGCTTTCTTT. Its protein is CASSLAPGGQNTEAFF.

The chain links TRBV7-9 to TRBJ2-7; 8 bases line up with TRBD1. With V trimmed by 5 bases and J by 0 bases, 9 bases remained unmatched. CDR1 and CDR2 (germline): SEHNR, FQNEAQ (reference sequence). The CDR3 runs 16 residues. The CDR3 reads CASSPGQGWSSYEQYF. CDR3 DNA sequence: TGTGCCAGCAGCCCCGGACAGGGATGGAGCTCCTACGAGCAGTACTTC.